Listed below are T cell receptor beta chains from one sample, sequenced in a study of monozygotic twins with inflammatory bowel disease. TCRdb re-analyzed the 5' RACE reads; it lists each CDR3 protein once, without DNA. This sample's table reports 300,000 to 400,000 distinct CDR3 sequences. The sequencing input was blood. These receptors all come from a human donor with ulcerative colitis or Crohn's disease, or a healthy co-twin of an affected twin (not recorded which). The CDR3 runs from the conserved cysteine through the conserved F or W. Each record gives: V gene, J gene, CDR3 length, CDR3 protein.

TRBV5-1	TRBJ1-1	15	CATSYLLQGNTEAFF
TRBV20-1	TRBJ1-1	11	CSAQQGWEAFF
TRBV20-1	TRBJ2-3	13	CSASGPPLDTQYF
TRBV20-1	TRBJ1-1	13	CSAGEGGNTEAFF
TRBV6-6	TRBJ2-4	13	CASGRSHKNIQYF
TRBV5-1	TRBJ1-1	16	CASSPPMGGGGTEAFF
TRBV5-1	TRBJ1-1	16	CASSAQTGGMNTEAFF
TRBV20-1	TRBJ2-7	11	CSARARGEQYF
TRBV23-1	TRBJ1-3	15	CASSQGSRSGNTIYF
TRBV5-6	TRBJ1-6	15	CASSLAGTVNSPLHF
TRBV18	TRBJ2-1	15	CASSNSRGAYNEQFF
TRBV4-3	TRBJ2-3	14	CASSQDLDPGTQYF
TRBV28	TRBJ1-2	15	CASSGTPQVPYGYTF
TRBV19	TRBJ2-3	15	CASRRPSGSADTQYF
TRBV5-6	TRBJ1-2	14	CASSWTKHGYGYTF
TRBV20-1	TRBJ2-2	14	CSARFIRETGELFF
TRBV15	TRBJ1-5	15	CATSRDRGLGQPQHF
TRBV29-1	TRBJ1-1	12	CSATQFNTEAFF
TRBV27	TRBJ2-1	15	CASIPSGGAYNEQFF
TRBV28	TRBJ2-2	15	CASSLPGVGTGELFF
TRBV6-1	TRBJ2-1	18	CASSARTDGVGGYNEQFF
TRBV6-2/TRBV6-3	TRBJ2-5	14	CASNQDYPGGTQYF
TRBV10-3	TRBJ2-2	15	CAISPGQGETGELFF
TRBV19	TRBJ2-7	12	CASSHGLYEQYF
TRBV5-1	TRBJ2-1	17	CASSLLAPPSSYNEQFF
TRBV15	TRBJ1-4	14	CATSGTLVNEKLFF
TRBV27	TRBJ2-1	14	CASSLSPTSNEQFF
TRBV5-4	TRBJ2-2	15	CASQQDRGNTGELFF
TRBV7-3	TRBJ2-6	16	CASSLTGVSGANVLTF
TRBV5-5	TRBJ2-2	13	CASSPPGTGELFF
TRBV15	TRBJ2-5	15	CATSRAGFLHETQYF
TRBV12-3/TRBV12-4	TRBJ2-1	14	CAGGKGGSYNEQFF
TRBV3-1	TRBJ2-5	13	CASSQIRSGTQYF
TRBV5-1	TRBJ1-1	15	CASSLMPGAGTEAFF
TRBV7-3	TRBJ2-3	16	CASSLTGPPRADTQYF
TRBV10-3	TRBJ2-5	14	CAISVLQTQETQYF
TRBV5-1	TRBJ2-7	15	CASSMGTGGSYEQYF
TRBV20-1	TRBJ2-7	15	CSASEGGQESFGQYF
TRBV7-2	TRBJ2-3	15	CASSWDRKSTDTQYF
TRBV29-1	TRBJ2-7	12	CSGRGRGNEQYF
TRBV9	TRBJ1-1	14	CASSVVAGNTEAFF